Sequencing of this T cell receptor (beta chain) was carried out in a study of a mutant IDH1 vaccine in newly diagnosed glioma. As for the study in general: Week 47 marked visit V13, whereas week 35 marked visit V12.

Only in-frame clones appear in the TCRdb table, and some are missing; sequencing was by immunoSEQ multiplex PCR. The repertoire holds some 58,000 clones, with 75% to 85% as singletons. CDR3 length: 13 residues. CDR1 is ENHRY, CDR2 SYGVKD, per germline. V was clipped by 2 bases and J by 2 bases, with 6 bases between them. With regard to this clone: The antigen is undetermined.

Time point given: week 35, safety follow-up. With topical imiquimod, each dose of the vaccine consisted of 300 ug of mutant IDH1 20-mer peptide. The patients received vaccinations eight times, in weeks 1, 3, 5, 7, 11, 15, 19 and 23. Each of the donors came in with new WHO grade 3 or 4 astrocytomas that were IDH1-mutant and ATRX-lost. V usage is TRBV10-3 and J usage is TRBJ2-5, with D possibly being TRBD1 (5 bases). The sequence was obtained from a man in his forties with glioma. Sequencing used PBMCs, obtained from a glioma patient whose treatment included an IDH1 peptide vaccine. DNA of the CDR3: TGTGCCATCAGTGAGAACAGGCAAGAGACCCAGTACTTC. As protein: CAISENRQETQYF.